This TCR beta chain is drawn from a study of vaccination and CD4 T cells after COVID-19. In its sample, this clonotype ranks as medium-sized (0.01 to 0.1%). Its target is unknown. Sequencing of cultured CD4+ T cell DNA used the Oncomine TCR Beta short-read assay. From the PCR reads, TCRdb called clonotypes with MiXCR, one entry per CDR3 protein. The data contain some 12,000 distinct CDR3 sequences, around 75% of them singletons. Germline lookup yields CDR1 SNHLY and CDR2 FYNNEI. The CDR3 extends over 15 amino acids. V shed 7 bases and J shed 6 bases, with 19 bases lying between them. Documented treatment: approximately 11-day PBMC culture with coronavirus spike peptide pools or control peptides (ViraFEST assay).

V and J are TRBV2 and TRBJ1-5, with D tentatively TRBD1 (6 bases). The sequence was collected from a human donor who had recovered from COVID-19. The material sequenced was CD4+ T cells from blood, cultured in vitro. The CDR3 nucleotides read TGTGCCAGCACCCCGGGGCAGGGGAAGATTCAGCCCCAGCATTTT. Its translation: CASTPGQGKIQPQHF. Variable domain in full (rest from reference TRBV2 and TRBJ1-5): EPEVTQTPSHQVTQMGQEVILRCVPISNHLYFYWYRQILGQKVEFLVSFYNNEISEKSEIFDDQFSVERPDGSNFTLKIRSTKLEDSAMYFCASTPGQGKIQPQHFGDGTRLSIL.